The present T cell receptor beta chain was sequenced within a study of a mutant IDH1 vaccine in newly diagnosed glioma. In the study overall: Radiotherapy, temozolomide, or both had been given previously, and both were given to most.

With 6 bases removed from V and 11 bases from J, the gap between germline ends came to 11 bases. The CDR3 sequence is 10 residues long. CDR1 is DFQATT and CDR2 is SNEGSKA in the germline V gene (reference sequence). Remarks on this clone: What it recognizes is unknown.

Sequenced by immunoSEQ multiplex PCR; TCRdb stores in-frame clones only, minus some. The data show about 83,000 clones, more than 80% seen once. The time point: week 47, end of study. All doses held 300 ug of mutant IDH1 20-mer peptide, with topical imiquimod. New astrocytomas of WHO grade 3 or 4 that were IDH1-mutant and ATRX-lost were found in the donors. Sequencing was performed on PBMCs, taken from a glioma patient whose treatment included an IDH1 peptide vaccine. The rearrangement joins TRBV20-1 to TRBJ2-1; D call uncertain. The clonotype comes from a man aged 35-49 years with glioma. CDR3 sequence (DNA): TGCAGTGCCAAGGGCCCACAGCAGTTCTTC. This sequence encodes CSAKGPQQFF.